The T cell receptor beta chain under discussion was sequenced for a study of OX40 agonist ivuxolimab in advanced cancers. CDR3 length: 13 amino acids. V was shortened by 7 bases and J by 1 base, with 10 bases between the two germline ends. The germline CDR1 and CDR2 sequences are SNHLY and FYNNEI. The method was immunoSEQ multiplex PCR; TCRdb's version includes in-frame clones alone and lacks a portion of them. This sample has about 46,000 clones, with approximately 86% found just once. Sequencing was performed on CD4+ or CD8+ T cells sorted from blood, taken in a trial of the OX40 agonist ivuxolimab. This receptor was identified in an adult with an advanced solid tumor such as melanoma, head and neck, liver or kidney cancer. The chain is built from TRBV2 and TRBJ1-1; D remains ambiguous. The CDR3 nucleotides read TGTGCCAGCATTGGGAAATCGAACACTGAAGCTTTCTTT. Amino acids: CASIGKSNTEAFF. Drawing the rest from reference TRBV2 and TRBJ1-1, the complete variable domain is EPEVTQTPSHQVTQMGQEVILRCVPISNHLYFYWYRQILGQKVEFLVSFYNNEISEKSEIFDDQFSVERPDGSNFTLKIRSTKLEDSAMYFCASIGKSNTEAFFGQGTRLTVV.